These 2 T cell receptor beta chains came from one sample sequenced in a study of cytomegalovirus exposure and HLA in healthy donors. Repertoires were generated with immunoSEQ multiplex PCR, while TCRdb's copy carries only in-frame clones and drops some. Among 90,000 to 150,000 clones, 85% were seen once, and the ten largest hold about 2.2%. The sequencing input was PBMCs. The source of these receptors is a young woman in good health and CMV-seronegative.

This chain connects TRBV19 to TRBJ1-6, with TRBD1 as a possible D gene (5 bases). The CDR3 extends over 14 amino acids. Germline assignment: CDR1 LNHDA and CDR2 SQIVND (reference sequence). Trimming removed 3 bases at V and 5 bases at J, with 8 bases between. The CDR3 here is CASSMDMNNSPLHF. The CDR3 DNA follows: TGTGCCAGTAGTATGGACATGAATAATTCACCCCTCCACTTT. The full variable domain, rest sourced from reference TRBV19 and TRBJ1-6, is DGGITQSPKYLFRKEGQNVTLSCEQNLNHDAMYWYRQDPGQGLRLIYYSQIVNDFQKGDIAEGYSVSREKKESFPLTVTSAQKNPTAFYLCASSMDMNNSPLHFGNGTRLTVT.

The V and J genes are TRBV5-4 and TRBJ2-7; 11 nucleotides align to TRBD1. The CDR3 covers 15 residues. Trimming at V came to 2 bases and at J to 7 bases, leaving 8 bases not matched to a gene. Looked up from germline, CDR1 is SGHNT and CDR2 is YYREEE (reference sequence). CDR3 sequence: CASSFPGQGVGEQYF. CDR3 nucleotide sequence: TGTGCCAGCAGCTTCCCGGGACAGGGGGTAGGGGAGCAGTACTTC.